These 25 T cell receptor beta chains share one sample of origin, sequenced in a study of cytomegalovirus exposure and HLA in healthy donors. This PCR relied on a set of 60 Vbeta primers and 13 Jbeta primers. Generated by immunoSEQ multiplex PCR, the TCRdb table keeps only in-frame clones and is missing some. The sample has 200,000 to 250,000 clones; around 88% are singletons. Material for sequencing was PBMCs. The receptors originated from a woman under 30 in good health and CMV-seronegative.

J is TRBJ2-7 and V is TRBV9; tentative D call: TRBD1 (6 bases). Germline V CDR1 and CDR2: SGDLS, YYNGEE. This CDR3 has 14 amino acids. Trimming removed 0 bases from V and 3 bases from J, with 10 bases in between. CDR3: CASSVAEGGYEQYF. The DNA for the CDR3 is TGTGCCAGCAGCGTAGCTGAAGGGGGCTACGAGCAGTACTTC.

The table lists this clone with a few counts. The CDR3, as DNA: TGCGCCAGCAGCCAAGATTCACGGTCCACCGGGGAGCTGTTTTTT. Protein sequence: CASSQDSRSTGELFF. The rearrangement links TRBV4-3 to TRBJ2-2; unclear D gene. The CDR3 sequence is 15 residues long. With 0 bases removed from V and 4 bases from J, the gap between germline ends came to 9 bases. CDR1 LGHNA and CDR2 YSLEER come from the germline V gene.

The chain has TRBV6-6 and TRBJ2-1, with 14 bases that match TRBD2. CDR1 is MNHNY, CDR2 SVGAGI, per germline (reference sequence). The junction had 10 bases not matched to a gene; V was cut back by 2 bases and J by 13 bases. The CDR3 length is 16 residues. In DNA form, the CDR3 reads TGTGCCAGCAGTTACGACGGGACTAGCGGGAGACGAGGACAGTTCTTC. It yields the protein CASSYDGTSGRRGQFF.

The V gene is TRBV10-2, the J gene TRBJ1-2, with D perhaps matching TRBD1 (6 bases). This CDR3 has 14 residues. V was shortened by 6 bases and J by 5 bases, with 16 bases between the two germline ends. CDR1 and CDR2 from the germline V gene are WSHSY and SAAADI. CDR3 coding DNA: TGCGCCAGCAGATCTGTGGGGGCAGGGTATGGCTACACCTTC. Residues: CASRSVGAGYGYTF.

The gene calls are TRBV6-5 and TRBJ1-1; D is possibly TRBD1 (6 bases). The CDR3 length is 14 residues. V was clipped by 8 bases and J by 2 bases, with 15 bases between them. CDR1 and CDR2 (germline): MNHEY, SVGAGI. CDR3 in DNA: TGTGCCAGCGGTTCTTGGGGGGGCAACACTGAAGCTTTCTTT. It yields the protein CASGSWGGNTEAFF.

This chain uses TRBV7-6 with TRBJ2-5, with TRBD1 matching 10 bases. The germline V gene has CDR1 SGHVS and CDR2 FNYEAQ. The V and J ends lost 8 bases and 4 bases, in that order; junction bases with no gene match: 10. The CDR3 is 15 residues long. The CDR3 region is CASCTGTGVGETQYF. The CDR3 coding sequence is TGTGCCAGCTGTACCGGGACAGGGGTTGGAGAGACCCAGTACTTC.

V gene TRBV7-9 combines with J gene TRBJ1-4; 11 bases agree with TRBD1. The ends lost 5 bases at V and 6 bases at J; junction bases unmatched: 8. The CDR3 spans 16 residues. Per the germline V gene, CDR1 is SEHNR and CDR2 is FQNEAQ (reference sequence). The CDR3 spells CASSPSRGQGDEKLFF. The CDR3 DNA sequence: TGTGCCAGCAGCCCCTCCAGGGGACAGGGGGATGAAAAACTGTTTTTT. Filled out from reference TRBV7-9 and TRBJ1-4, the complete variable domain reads DTGVSQNPRHKITKRGQNVTFRCDPISEHNRLYWYRQTLGQGPEFLTYFQNEAQLEKSRLLSDRFSAERPKGSFSTLEIQRTEQGDSAMYLCASSPSRGQGDEKLFFGSGTQLSVL.

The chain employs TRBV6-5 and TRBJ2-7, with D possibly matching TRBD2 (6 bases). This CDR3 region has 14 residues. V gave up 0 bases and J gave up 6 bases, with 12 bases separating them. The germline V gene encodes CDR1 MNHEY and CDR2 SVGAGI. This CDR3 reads CASSYSSGISEQYF. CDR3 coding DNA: TGTGCCAGCAGTTACTCTAGCGGAATCTCCGAGCAGTACTTC.

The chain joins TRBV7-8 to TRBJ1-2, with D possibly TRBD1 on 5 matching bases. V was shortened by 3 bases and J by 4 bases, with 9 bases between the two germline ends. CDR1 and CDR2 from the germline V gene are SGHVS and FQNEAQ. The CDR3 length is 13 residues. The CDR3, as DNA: TGTGCCAGCAGCTTCCGGGGGTTCTATGGCTACACCTTC. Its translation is CASSFRGFYGYTF. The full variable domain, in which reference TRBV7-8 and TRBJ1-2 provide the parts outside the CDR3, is GAGVSQSPRYKVAKRGQDVALRCDPISGHVSLFWYQQALGQGPEFLTYFQNEAQLDKSGLPSDRFFAERPEGSVSTLKIQRTQQEDSAVYLCASSFRGFYGYTFGSGTRLTVV.

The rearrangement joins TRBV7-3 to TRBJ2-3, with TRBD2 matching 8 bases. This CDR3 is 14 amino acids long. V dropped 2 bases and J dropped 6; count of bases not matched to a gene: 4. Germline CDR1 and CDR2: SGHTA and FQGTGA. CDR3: CASSLGTSRDTQYF. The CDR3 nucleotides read TGTGCCAGCAGCTTAGGGACTAGTAGGGATACGCAGTATTTT.

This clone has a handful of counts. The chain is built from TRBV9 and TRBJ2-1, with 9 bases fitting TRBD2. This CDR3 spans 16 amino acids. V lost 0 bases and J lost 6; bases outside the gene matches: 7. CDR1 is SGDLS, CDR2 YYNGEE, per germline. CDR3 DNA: TGTGCCAGCAGCGTAGTGTCGTCTAGCGGGATCAATGAGCAGTTCTTC. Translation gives CASSVVSSSGINEQFF.

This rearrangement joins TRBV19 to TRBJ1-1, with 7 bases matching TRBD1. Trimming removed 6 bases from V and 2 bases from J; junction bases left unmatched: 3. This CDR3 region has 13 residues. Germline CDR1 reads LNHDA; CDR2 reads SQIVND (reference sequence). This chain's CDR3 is CASRDRANTEAFF. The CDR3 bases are TGTGCCAGTAGAGACAGGGCCAACACTGAAGCTTTCTTT.

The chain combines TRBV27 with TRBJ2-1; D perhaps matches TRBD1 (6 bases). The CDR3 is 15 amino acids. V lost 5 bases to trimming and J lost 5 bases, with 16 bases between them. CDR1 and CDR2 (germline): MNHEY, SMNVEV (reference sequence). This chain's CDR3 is CASSTTGWMDNEQFF. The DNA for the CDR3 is TGTGCCAGCAGTACTACAGGGTGGATGGACAATGAGCAGTTCTTC.

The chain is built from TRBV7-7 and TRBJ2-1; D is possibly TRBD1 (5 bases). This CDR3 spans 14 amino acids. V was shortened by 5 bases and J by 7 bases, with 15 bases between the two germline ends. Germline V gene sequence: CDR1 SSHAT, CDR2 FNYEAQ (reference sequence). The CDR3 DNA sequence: TGTGCCAGCAGCATCGGGCCAGGGCCAAATGAGCAGTTCTTC. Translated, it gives CASSIGPGPNEQFF.

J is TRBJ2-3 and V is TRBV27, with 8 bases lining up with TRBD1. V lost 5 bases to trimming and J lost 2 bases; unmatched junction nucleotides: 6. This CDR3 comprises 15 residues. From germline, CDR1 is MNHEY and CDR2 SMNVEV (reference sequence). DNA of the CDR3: TGTGCCAGCAGTCCCAGACAGGGGACCACAGATACGCAGTATTTT. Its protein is CASSPRQGTTDTQYF.

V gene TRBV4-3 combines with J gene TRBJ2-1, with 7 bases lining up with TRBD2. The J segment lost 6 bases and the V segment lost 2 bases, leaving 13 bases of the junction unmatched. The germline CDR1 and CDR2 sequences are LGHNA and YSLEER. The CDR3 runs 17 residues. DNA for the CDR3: TGCGCCAGCAGCCAAAGCGTTTACGGACTAGGGCTCAATGAGCAGTTCTTC. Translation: CASSQSVYGLGLNEQFF.

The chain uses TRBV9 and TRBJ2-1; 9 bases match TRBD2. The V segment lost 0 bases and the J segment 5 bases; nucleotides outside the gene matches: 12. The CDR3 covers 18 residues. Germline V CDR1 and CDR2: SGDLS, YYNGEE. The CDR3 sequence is CASSVGGGLASGDNEQFF. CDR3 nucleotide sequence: TGTGCCAGCAGCGTAGGCGGGGGGTTGGCTAGCGGGGACAATGAGCAGTTCTTC.

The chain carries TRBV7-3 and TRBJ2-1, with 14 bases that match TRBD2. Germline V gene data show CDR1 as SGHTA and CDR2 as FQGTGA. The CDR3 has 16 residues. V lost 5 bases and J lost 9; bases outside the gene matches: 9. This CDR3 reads CASSTPGLAGDSEQFF. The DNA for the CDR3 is TGTGCCAGCAGCACTCCGGGACTAGCGGGAGACAGTGAGCAGTTCTTC.

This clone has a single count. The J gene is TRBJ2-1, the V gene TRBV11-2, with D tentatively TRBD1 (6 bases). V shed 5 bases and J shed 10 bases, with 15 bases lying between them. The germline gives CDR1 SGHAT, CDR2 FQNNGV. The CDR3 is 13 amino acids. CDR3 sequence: CASSRDRSEEQFF. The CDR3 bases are TGTGCCAGCAGCCGAGACAGGTCGGAGGAGCAGTTCTTC. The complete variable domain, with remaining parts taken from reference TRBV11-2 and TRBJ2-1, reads EAGVAQSPRYKIIEKRQSVAFWCNPISGHATLYWYQQILGQGPKLLIQFQNNGVVDDSQLPKDRFSAERLKGVDSTLKIQPAKLEDSAVYLCASSRDRSEEQFFGPGTRLTVL.

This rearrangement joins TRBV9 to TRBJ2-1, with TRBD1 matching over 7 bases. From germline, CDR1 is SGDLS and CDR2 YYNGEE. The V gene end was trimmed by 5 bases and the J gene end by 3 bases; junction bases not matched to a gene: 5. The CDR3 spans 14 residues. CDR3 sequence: CASRKGDSYNEQFF. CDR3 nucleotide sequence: TGTGCCAGCAGGAAGGGGGACAGCTACAATGAGCAGTTCTTC.

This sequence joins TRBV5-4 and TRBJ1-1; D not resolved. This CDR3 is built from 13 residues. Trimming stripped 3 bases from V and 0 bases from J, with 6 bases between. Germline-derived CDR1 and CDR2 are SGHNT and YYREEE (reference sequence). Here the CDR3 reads CASSSGMNTEAFF. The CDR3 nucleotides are TGTGCCAGCAGCTCGGGAATGAACACTGAAGCTTTCTTT.

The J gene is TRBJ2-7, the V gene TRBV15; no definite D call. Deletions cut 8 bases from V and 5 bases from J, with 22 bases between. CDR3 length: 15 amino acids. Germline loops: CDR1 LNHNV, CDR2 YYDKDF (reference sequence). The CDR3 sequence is CATGKPGIGSDEQYF. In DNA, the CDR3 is TGTGCCACCGGAAAACCGGGTATCGGTTCCGACGAGCAGTACTTC.

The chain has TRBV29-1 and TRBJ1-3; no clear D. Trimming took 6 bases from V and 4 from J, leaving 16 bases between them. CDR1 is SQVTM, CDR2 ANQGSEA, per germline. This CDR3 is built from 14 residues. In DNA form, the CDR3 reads TGCAGCGTGGGTACGACGGGAAGGGGAAACACCATATATTTT. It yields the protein CSVGTTGRGNTIYF. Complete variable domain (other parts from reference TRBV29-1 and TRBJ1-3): SAVISQKPSRDICQRGTSLTIQCQVDSQVTMMFWYRQQPGQSLTLIATANQGSEATYESGFVIDKFPISRPNLTFSTLTVSNMSPEDSSIYLCSVGTTGRGNTIYFGEGSWLTVV.

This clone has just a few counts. CDR3 in DNA: TGTGCCAGCTACAGGGGGATGAACACTGAAGCTTTCTTT. As protein: CASYRGMNTEAFF. This chain uses TRBV6-5 with TRBJ1-1; 8 nucleotides agree with TRBD1. The CDR3 loop spans 13 amino acids. The J segment lost 0 bases and the V segment lost 8 bases, leaving 2 bases of the junction unmatched. CDR1 is MNHEY, CDR2 SVGAGI, per germline.

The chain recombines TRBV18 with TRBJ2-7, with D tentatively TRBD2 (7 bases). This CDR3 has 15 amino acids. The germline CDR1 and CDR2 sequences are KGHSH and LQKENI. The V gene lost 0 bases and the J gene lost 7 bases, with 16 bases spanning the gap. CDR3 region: CASSPPGGLQGEQYF. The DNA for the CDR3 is TGTGCCAGCTCACCACCCGGGGGGCTTCAGGGGGAGCAGTACTTC.